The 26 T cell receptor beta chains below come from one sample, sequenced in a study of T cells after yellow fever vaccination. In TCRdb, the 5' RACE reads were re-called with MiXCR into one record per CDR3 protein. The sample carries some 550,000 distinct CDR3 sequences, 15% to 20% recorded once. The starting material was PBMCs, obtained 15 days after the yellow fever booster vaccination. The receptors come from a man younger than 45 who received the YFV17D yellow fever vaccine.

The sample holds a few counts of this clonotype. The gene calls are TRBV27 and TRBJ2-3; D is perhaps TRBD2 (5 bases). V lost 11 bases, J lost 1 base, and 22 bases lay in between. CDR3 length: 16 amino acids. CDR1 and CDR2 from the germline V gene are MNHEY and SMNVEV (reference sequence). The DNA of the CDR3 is TGTGCCTCAGCGGCATTAAGTCAAGGCGGCACAGATACGCAGTATTTT. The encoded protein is CASAALSQGGTDTQYF.

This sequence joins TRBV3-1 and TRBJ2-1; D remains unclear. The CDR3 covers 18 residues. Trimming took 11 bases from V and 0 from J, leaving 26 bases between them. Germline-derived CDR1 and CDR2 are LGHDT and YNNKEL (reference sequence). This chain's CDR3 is CASSQEVPWASSYNEQFF. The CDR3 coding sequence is TGTGCCTCCTCCCAAGAGGTACCTTGGGCTTCCTCCTACAATGAGCAGTTCTTC.

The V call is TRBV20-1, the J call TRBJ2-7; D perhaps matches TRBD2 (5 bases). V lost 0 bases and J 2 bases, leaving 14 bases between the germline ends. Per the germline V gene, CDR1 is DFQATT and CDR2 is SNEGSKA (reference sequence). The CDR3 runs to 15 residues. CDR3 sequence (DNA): TGCAGTGCTAGAGATGAGGCGGGTATTGCCTACGAGCAGTACTTC. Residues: CSARDEAGIAYEQYF.

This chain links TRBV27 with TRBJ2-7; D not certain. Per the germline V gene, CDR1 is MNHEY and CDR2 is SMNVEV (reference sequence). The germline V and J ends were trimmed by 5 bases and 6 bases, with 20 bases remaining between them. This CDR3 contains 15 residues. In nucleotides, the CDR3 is TGTGCCAGCAGTGCAATCGGAGCTATAGTGGGCGAGCAGTACTTC. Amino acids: CASSAIGAIVGEQYF.

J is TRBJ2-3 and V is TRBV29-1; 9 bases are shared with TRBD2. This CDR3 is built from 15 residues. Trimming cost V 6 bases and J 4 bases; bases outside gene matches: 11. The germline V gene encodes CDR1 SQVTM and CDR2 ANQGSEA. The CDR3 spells CSVAEGLAVADTQYF. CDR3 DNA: TGCAGCGTAGCCGAGGGACTAGCCGTCGCAGATACGCAGTATTTT.

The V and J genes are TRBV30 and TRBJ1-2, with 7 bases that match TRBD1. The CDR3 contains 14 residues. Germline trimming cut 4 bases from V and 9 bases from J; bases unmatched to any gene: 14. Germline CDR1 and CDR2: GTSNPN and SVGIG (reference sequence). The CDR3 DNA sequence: TGTGCCTGGATCCGGAGTTCCAGGGGGAGTAGCTACACCTTC. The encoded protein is CAWIRSSRGSSYTF.

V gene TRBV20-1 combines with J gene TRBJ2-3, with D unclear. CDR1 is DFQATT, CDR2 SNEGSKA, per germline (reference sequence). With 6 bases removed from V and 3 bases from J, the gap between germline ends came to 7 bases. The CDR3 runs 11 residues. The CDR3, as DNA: TGCAGTGCGGCAGGAACAGATACGCAGTATTTT. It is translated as CSAAGTDTQYF.

The CDR3 nucleotides are TGTGCCAGCAGCCAAGCAAGGCCCGGCCCCTACGAGCAGTACTTC. This codes for CASSQARPGPYEQYF. The rearrangement uses TRBV14 and TRBJ2-7; D is unclear. Germline CDR1 reads SGHDN; CDR2 reads FVKESK. The CDR3 sequence is 15 residues long. Trimming cost V 1 base and J 2 bases, with 12 bases left between them. The variable domain in full, with the rest retrieved from reference TRBV14 and TRBJ2-7, is EAGVTQFPSHSVIEKGQTVTLRCDPISGHDNLYWYRRVMGKEIKFLLHFVKESKQDESGMPNNRFLAERTGGTYSTLKVQPAELEDSGVYFCASSQARPGPYEQYFGPGTRLTVT.

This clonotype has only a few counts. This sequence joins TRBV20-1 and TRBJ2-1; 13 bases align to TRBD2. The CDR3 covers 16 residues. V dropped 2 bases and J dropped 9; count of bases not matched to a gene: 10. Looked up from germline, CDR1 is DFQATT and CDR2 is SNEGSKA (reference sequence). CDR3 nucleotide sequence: TGCAGTGCTAGAACCACTAGCGGGAGGGCCTCGCCTGAGCAGTTCTTC. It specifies CSARTTSGRASPEQFF.

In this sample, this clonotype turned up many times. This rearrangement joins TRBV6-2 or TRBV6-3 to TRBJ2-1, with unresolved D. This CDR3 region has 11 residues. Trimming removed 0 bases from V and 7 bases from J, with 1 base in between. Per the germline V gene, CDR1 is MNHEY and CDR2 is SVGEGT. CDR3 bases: TGTGCCAGCAGTTACTCGAATGAGCAGTTCTTC. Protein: CASSYSNEQFF.

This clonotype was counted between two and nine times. CDR3 protein: CASSHLRDYNEQFF. As DNA, the CDR3 is TGCGCCAGCAGCCATCTCAGAGACTACAATGAGCAGTTCTTC. This chain uses TRBV4-3 with TRBJ2-1; D uncertain. Trimming shortened V by 3 bases and J by 3 bases, and 9 bases separated the two germline ends. The length of the CDR3 is 14 residues. Germline CDR1 is LGHNA and CDR2 is YSLEER.

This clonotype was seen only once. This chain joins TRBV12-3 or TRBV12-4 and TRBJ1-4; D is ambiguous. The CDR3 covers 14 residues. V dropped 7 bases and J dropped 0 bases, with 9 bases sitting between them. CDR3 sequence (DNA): TGTGCCAGCACCAGAGAAACAACTAATGAAAAACTGTTTTTT. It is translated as CASTRETTNEKLFF.

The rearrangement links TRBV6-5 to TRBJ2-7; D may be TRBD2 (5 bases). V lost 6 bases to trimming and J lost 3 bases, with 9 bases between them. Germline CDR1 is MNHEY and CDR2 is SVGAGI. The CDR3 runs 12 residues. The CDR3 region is CASRSLGYEQYF. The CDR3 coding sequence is TGTGCCAGCAGGTCACTAGGCTACGAGCAGTACTTC.

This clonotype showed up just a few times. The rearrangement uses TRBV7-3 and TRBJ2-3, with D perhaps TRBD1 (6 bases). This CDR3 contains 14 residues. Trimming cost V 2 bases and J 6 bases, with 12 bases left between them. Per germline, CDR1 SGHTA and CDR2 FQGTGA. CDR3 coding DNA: TGTGCCAGCAGCTTATGGGGCAGGGGCGATACGCAGTATTTT. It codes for CASSLWGRGDTQYF.

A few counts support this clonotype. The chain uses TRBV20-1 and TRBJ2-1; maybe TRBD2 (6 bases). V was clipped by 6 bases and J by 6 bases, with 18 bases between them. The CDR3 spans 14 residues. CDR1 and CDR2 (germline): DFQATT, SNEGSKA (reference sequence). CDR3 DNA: TGCAGTGCCGTCGGGGCGGGGACTGCCAATGAGCAGTTCTTC. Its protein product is CSAVGAGTANEQFF.

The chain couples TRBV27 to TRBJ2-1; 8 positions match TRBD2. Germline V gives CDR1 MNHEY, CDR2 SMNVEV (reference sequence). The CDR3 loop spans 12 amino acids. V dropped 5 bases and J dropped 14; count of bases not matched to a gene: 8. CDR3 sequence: CASSELTSAKFF. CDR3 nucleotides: TGTGCCAGCAGTGAACTGACTAGCGCGAAGTTCTTC.

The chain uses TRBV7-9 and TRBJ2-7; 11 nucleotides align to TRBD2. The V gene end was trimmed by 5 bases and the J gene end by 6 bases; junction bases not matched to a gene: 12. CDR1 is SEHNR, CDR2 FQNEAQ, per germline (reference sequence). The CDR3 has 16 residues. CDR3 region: CASSPRLAGSLGEQYF. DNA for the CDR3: TGTGCCAGCAGCCCCCGACTAGCGGGGTCCCTGGGCGAGCAGTACTTC.

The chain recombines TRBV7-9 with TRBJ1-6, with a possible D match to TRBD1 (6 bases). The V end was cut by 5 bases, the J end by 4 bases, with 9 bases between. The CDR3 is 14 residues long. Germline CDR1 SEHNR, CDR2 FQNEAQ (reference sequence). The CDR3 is CASSADSYNSPLHF. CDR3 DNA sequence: TGTGCCAGCAGCGCGGACAGTTATAATTCACCCCTCCACTTT. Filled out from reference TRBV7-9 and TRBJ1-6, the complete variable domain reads DTGVSQNPRHKITKRGQNVTFRCDPISEHNRLYWYRQTLGQGPEFLTYFQNEAQLEKSRLLSDRFSAERPKGSFSTLEIQRTEQGDSAMYLCASSADSYNSPLHFGNGTRLTVT.

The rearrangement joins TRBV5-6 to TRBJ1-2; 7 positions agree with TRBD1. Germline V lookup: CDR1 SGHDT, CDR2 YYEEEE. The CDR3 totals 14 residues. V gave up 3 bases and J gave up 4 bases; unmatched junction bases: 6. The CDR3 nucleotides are TGTGCCAGCAGCTCCGGGACAGCGACCTATGGCTACACCTTC. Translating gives CASSSGTATYGYTF.

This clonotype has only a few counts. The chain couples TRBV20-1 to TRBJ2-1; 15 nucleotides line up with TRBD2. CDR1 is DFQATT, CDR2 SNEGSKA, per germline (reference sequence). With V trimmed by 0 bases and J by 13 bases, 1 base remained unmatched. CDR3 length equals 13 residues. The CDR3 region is CSAREGLAGGQFF. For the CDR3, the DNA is TGCAGTGCTAGAGAGGGACTAGCGGGAGGTCAGTTCTTC.

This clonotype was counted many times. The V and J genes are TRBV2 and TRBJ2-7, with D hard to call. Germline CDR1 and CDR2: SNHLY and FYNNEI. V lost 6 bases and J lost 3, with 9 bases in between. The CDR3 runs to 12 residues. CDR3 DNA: TGTGCCAGCAGCACGGAATTCTACGAGCAGTACTTC. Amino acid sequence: CASSTEFYEQYF.

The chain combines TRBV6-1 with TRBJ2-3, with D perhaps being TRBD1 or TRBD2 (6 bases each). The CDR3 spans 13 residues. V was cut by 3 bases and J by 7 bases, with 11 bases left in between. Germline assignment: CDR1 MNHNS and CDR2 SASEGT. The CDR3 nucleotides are TGTGCCAGCAGTGACAGGAGGGGGAATACGCAGTATTTT. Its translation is CASSDRRGNTQYF.

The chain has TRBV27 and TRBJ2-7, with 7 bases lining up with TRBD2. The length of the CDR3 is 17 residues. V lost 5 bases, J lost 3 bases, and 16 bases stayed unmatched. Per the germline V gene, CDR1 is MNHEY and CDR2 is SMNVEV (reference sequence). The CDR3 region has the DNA TGTGCCAGCAGTCTTTCTTTGGGGGGGTTCGGGTTCTACGAGCAGTACTTC. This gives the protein CASSLSLGGFGFYEQYF.

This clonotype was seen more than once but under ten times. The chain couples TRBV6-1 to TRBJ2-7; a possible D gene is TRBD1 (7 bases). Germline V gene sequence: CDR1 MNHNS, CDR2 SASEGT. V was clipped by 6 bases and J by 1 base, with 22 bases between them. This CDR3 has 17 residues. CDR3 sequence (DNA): TGTGCCAGCAGCCGAAGACAGGGTGGGGGGAGTTCCTACGAGCAGTACTTC. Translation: CASSRRQGGGSSYEQYF.

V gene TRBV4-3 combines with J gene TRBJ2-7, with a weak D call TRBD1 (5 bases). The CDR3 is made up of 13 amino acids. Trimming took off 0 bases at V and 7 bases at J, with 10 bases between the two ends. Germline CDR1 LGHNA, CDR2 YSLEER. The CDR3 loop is CASSQDRWTEQYF. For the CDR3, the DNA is TGCGCCAGCAGCCAAGATCGATGGACAGAGCAGTACTTC.

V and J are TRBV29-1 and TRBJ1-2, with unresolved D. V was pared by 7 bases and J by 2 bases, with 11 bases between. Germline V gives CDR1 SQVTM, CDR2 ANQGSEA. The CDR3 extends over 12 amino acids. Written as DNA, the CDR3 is TGCAGCGCAATCGTACTCAACTATGGCTACACCTTC. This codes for CSAIVLNYGYTF.